This TCR beta chain is drawn from a study of tumor-infiltrating lymphocytes in primary liver carcinoma. Study summary: With diameters of roughly 4 to 10 cm, tumors were stage T1-T3 N0M0. Sample yields of productive TCRbeta reads, ranging from roughly 3.5 to 7.13 million, were similar across tissue types.

Looked up from germline, CDR1 is DFQATT and CDR2 is SNEGSKA (reference sequence). Trimming left V 1 base short and J 8 bases short, with 11 bases between. The CDR3 loop spans 12 amino acids. Reverse transcription of around 500 ng total RNA with a constant-region primer produced TCR beta cDNA. The TCR beta library was amplified through three nested multiplex PCR rounds in a modified ARM-PCR procedure. In the first two PCR rounds, TRBV1-TRBV30 forward primers were paired with a C-beta reverse primer, and each round lasted 10 cycles. TCRdb re-derived calls from the multiplex PCR reads in MiXCR, one entry per CDR3 protein. Among approximately 330,000 distinct CDR3 sequences listed, less than 75% were seen once. For this clonotype: Its specificity is unknown.

Overall study results and limits: Tumor top-250-clone fractions significantly exceeded those of blood (p = 0.039).

Blood RNA came from unsorted whole blood; germline DNA was also extracted. The chain combines TRBV20-1 with TRBJ1-2; D call uncertain. This receptor was identified in a man aged 40-49 years with primary liver carcinoma and hepatitis B virus infection. Material: peripheral blood. The CDR3 DNA reads as TGCAGTGCTAGAGGCCGGGTCCACGGCTACACCTTC. Its translation is CSARGRVHGYTF.